The 18 T cell receptor beta chains presented below share a single source sample, sequenced in a study of shared clonotypes between healthy human individuals. The table came from immunoSEQ multiplex PCR; TCRdb's copy has only in-frame clones and leaves some out. The sample yields approximately 1.4 million clones, 95% to 99% seen once. Sample: naive CD4+ T cells sorted from blood. Subset described: CD45RA+ positively selected. The receptors come from a young man in good health.

The V gene is TRBV5-1, the J gene TRBJ2-1, with a weak D call TRBD2 (6 bases). V lost 0 bases, J lost 0 bases, and 19 bases lay in between. Germline CDR1 and CDR2: SGHRS and YFSETQ. CDR3 length equals 19 residues. The CDR3 reads CASSLEGLNLGSSYNEQFF. The DNA for the CDR3 is TGCGCCAGCAGCTTGGAGGGACTGAATCTGGGAAGCTCCTACAATGAGCAGTTCTTC.

The gene calls are TRBV10-2 and TRBJ2-5, with D unresolved. The CDR3 has 12 amino acids. Germline loops: CDR1 WSHSY, CDR2 SAAADI. Between the trimmed V and J ends, which lost 4 bases and 5 bases, there was a span of 8 bases. The CDR3 nucleotides read TGCGCCAGCAGTGCGGAAACTGAGACCCAGTACTTC. Translation gives CASSAETETQYF.

This clone was seen just once. V is TRBV5-4 and J is TRBJ2-7; D is unresolved. The V gene's germline CDR1 is SGHNT and CDR2 YYREEE (reference sequence). The CDR3 covers 14 residues. Trimming removed 3 bases at V and 0 bases at J, with 10 bases between. In nucleotides, the CDR3 is TGTGCCAGCAGCTCGGTAACAGCCTCCTACGAGCAGTACTTC. This encodes CASSSVTASYEQYF.

The gene calls are TRBV20-1 and TRBJ2-1; perhaps TRBD1 as D (5 bases). This CDR3 has 11 amino acids. The V gene lost 2 bases and the J gene lost 10 bases, with 9 bases spanning the gap. Germline CDR1 and CDR2: DFQATT and SNEGSKA (reference sequence). CDR3 sequence reads: CSARTPGEQFF. CDR3 in DNA: TGCAGTGCTAGAACCCCAGGGGAGCAGTTCTTC.

This chain uses TRBV28 with TRBJ2-1; D not certain. Germline lookup yields CDR1 MDHEN and CDR2 SYDVKM. The CDR3 is 14 amino acids. The ends were cut back, 3 bases at V and 7 bases at J, with 13 bases in the middle. The CDR3 loop reads CASSFPSLVNEQFF. As DNA, the CDR3 is TGTGCCAGCAGTTTCCCTAGTCTGGTTAATGAGCAGTTCTTC.

This sequence joins TRBV29-1 and TRBJ2-3; D might be TRBD1 (5 bases). The CDR3 has 14 residues. Trimming took off 1 base at V and 4 bases at J, with 12 bases between the two ends. The germline V gene encodes CDR1 SQVTM and CDR2 ANQGSEA. The CDR3 sequence is CSVEGTSRADTQYF. The CDR3 coding sequence is TGCAGCGTTGAAGGTACCAGCAGGGCAGATACGCAGTATTTT.

The gene calls are TRBV7-9 and TRBJ2-7; tentatively, D is TRBD1 or TRBD2 (5 bases each). Germline CDR1 is SEHNR and CDR2 is FQNEAQ (reference sequence). V lost 0 bases to trimming and J lost 2 bases, with 14 bases between them. This CDR3 region has 16 residues. CDR3 DNA sequence: TGTGCCAGCAGCTTAGCTGTGCCCCTGGGGGCCTACGAGCAGTACTTC. Translation gives CASSLAVPLGAYEQYF.

The rearrangement links TRBV5-5 to TRBJ2-1; perhaps D is TRBD1 or TRBD2 (5 bases each). The CDR3 has 16 amino acids. CDR1 is SGHKS and CDR2 is YYEKEE in the germline V gene (reference sequence). V dropped 6 bases and J dropped 5 bases, with 21 bases sitting between them. DNA of the CDR3: TGTGCCAGCACCCTGGGACCCGCATACCAAAACAATGAGCAGTTCTTC. Translation: CASTLGPAYQNNEQFF.

This clone was detected once. V is TRBV5-4 and J is TRBJ2-1; 11 nucleotides align to TRBD2. The CDR3 has 18 residues. CDR1 and CDR2 (germline): SGHNT, YYREEE (reference sequence). V lost 4 bases to trimming and J lost 3 bases; unmatched junction nucleotides: 12. The CDR3 here is CASSRFNPGTSGYNEQFF. CDR3 in DNA: TGTGCCAGCAGCCGTTTTAACCCCGGGACTAGCGGCTACAATGAGCAGTTCTTC.

This sequence joins TRBV7-2 and TRBJ1-4; the D gene is possibly TRBD1 (6 bases). The ends were cut back, 5 bases at V and 3 bases at J, with 10 bases in the middle. From germline, CDR1 is SGHTA and CDR2 FQGNSA. This CDR3 contains 14 residues. The chain's CDR3 is CASSRQASNEKLFF. As DNA, the CDR3 is TGTGCCAGCAGCCGACAGGCCTCTAATGAAAAACTGTTTTTT.

This chain uses TRBV5-1 with TRBJ2-3; 13 bases are shared with TRBD2. This CDR3 region has 17 residues. Germline V gene lookup returns CDR1 SGHRS and CDR2 YFSETQ. J lost 6 bases, V lost 4 bases, and 11 bases had no gene match. As DNA, the CDR3 is TGCGCCAGCAGCGGAATACTAGCGGGAGGGCCGGATGATACGCAGTATTTT. Encoded protein: CASSGILAGGPDDTQYF.

The gene calls are TRBV5-4 and TRBJ2-5; 11 nucleotides align to TRBD2. CDR3 size: 15 residues. The ends lost 4 bases at V and 2 bases at J; junction bases unmatched: 4. Per the germline V gene, CDR1 is SGHNT and CDR2 is YYREEE (reference sequence). The CDR3 nucleotides read TGTGCCAGCAGCCTCAGACTAGCGGGGCAAGAGACCCAGTACTTC. Protein sequence: CASSLRLAGQETQYF.

The sample holds one count of this clone. The V gene is TRBV10-1, the J gene TRBJ1-5; weak D call: TRBD1 (6 bases). Germline V gene sequence: CDR1 WNHNN, CDR2 SYGVQD (reference sequence). V lost 4 bases and J 2 bases, leaving 12 bases between the germline ends. The CDR3 is made up of 15 amino acids. The CDR3 region has the DNA TGCGCCAGCAGTGTGAACAGGGTTGGCAATCAGCCCCAGCATTTT. Residues: CASSVNRVGNQPQHF.

This clone appeared once. The V gene is TRBV15, the J gene TRBJ1-4, with 9 bases fitting TRBD1. CDR1 LNHNV and CDR2 YYDKDF come from the germline V gene (reference sequence). J was trimmed by 6 bases and V by 1 base; bases with no gene match: 3. The CDR3 totals 15 residues. CDR3 sequence: CATSRGGQGDEKLFF. Here the CDR3 DNA reads TGTGCCACCAGCAGAGGGGGACAGGGAGATGAAAAACTGTTTTTT.

The V gene is TRBV29-1, the J gene TRBJ1-5, with 7 nucleotides matching TRBD1. Per germline, CDR1 SQVTM and CDR2 ANQGSEA. V was pared by 4 bases and J by 5 bases, with 8 bases of the junction left unmatched. The CDR3 sequence is 14 residues long. The CDR3 nucleotides read TGCAGCGTTGCGGAGAGACAGGGCGATCAGCCCCAGCATTTT. As protein: CSVAERQGDQPQHF. Full variable domain (rest looked up from reference TRBV29-1 and TRBJ1-5): SAVISQKPSRDICQRGTSLTIQCQVDSQVTMMFWYRQQPGQSLTLIATANQGSEATYESGFVIDKFPISRPNLTFSTLTVSNMSPEDSSIYLCSVAERQGDQPQHFGDGTRLSIL.

The rearrangement joins TRBV9 to TRBJ2-1; D perhaps matches TRBD2 (5 bases). Germline-derived CDR1 and CDR2 are SGDLS and YYNGEE. The CDR3 loop spans 16 amino acids. Trimming shortened V by 2 bases and J by 4 bases, and 16 bases separated the two germline ends. In DNA, the CDR3 is TGTGCCAGCAGCGTGTCTGAGGGATTGCAATACAATGAGCAGTTCTTC. Protein sequence: CASSVSEGLQYNEQFF.

This chain connects TRBV6-5 to TRBJ2-7; tentatively, D is TRBD2 (6 bases). CDR3 length: 16 amino acids. V was cut by 0 bases and J by 1 base, with 13 bases left in between. CDR1 is MNHEY and CDR2 is SVGAGI in the germline V gene. CDR3 protein: CASSYSAVGGSYEQYF. Written as DNA, the CDR3 is TGTGCCAGCAGTTACTCTGCGGTGGGGGGTTCCTACGAGCAGTACTTC.

The chain has TRBV7-8 and TRBJ2-7; 11 bases are a match to TRBD2. The V segment lost 5 bases and the J segment 0 bases; nucleotides outside the gene matches: 12. The CDR3 totals 18 residues. CDR1 is SGHVS, CDR2 FQNEAQ, per germline. The CDR3 bases are TGTGCCAGCAGCCCGACTAGCGGGAAGGGCGGTAACTCCTACGAGCAGTACTTC. This translates into CASSPTSGKGGNSYEQYF.